Listed here are 21 T cell receptor beta chains from one sample, sequenced in a study of radiotherapy plus CTLA-4 blockade in lung cancer. Method: immunoSEQ multiplex PCR; TCRdb's copy keeps in-frame clones and lacks some. The data show around 37,000 clones, 70% to 75% seen once. The material was peripheral blood, obtained from a patient treated with radiotherapy plus ipilimumab. Receptors were obtained from a human donor with non-small cell lung cancer that progressed on radiotherapy plus ipilimumab.

There are a few counts of this clone. V gene TRBV10-1 combines with J gene TRBJ2-7; D unclear. Trimming took off 3 bases at V and 7 bases at J, with 1 base between the two ends. Germline V lookup: CDR1 WNHNN, CDR2 SYGVQD (reference sequence). The CDR3 has 9 amino acids. The CDR3: CASSEEQYF. The CDR3 DNA follows: TGCGCCAGCAGTGAAGAGCAGTACTTC.

The gene calls are TRBV28 and TRBJ1-1; D is uncertain. The V end lost 6 bases, the J end lost 8 bases, and 13 bases lay between the germline ends. The germline gives CDR1 MDHEN, CDR2 SYDVKM. The CDR3 is 12 residues long. CDR3 sequence (DNA): TGTGCCAGCAGGAGGTTGACAAAGGAAGCTTTCTTT. It yields the protein CASRRLTKEAFF.

This chain links TRBV5-1 with TRBJ2-5; D might be TRBD2 (6 bases). From germline, CDR1 is SGHRS and CDR2 YFSETQ. The CDR3 is made up of 14 amino acids. V lost 7 bases, J lost 4 bases, and 17 bases lay in between. CDR3 protein: CASSPGSGGETQYF. The DNA for the CDR3 is TGCGCCAGCTCCCCGGGCTCCGGGGGAGAGACCCAGTACTTC.

A few counts support this clone. The V gene is TRBV10-2, the J gene TRBJ1-1; D gene uncertain. Between the trimmed V and J ends, which lost 6 bases and 3 bases, there was a span of 14 bases. This CDR3 has 14 amino acids. The germline CDR1 and CDR2 sequences are WSHSY and SAAADI. The CDR3 DNA reads as TGCGCCAGCAGGGGTTACCGGGGTTACACTGAAGCTTTCTTT. Its protein product is CASRGYRGYTEAFF.

The J gene is TRBJ2-7, the V gene TRBV7-8, with D perhaps matching TRBD2 (6 bases). Germline CDR1 SGHVS, CDR2 FQNEAQ. The CDR3 is 13 residues long. Trimming removed 5 bases from V and 8 bases from J, with 16 bases in between. CDR3 amino acids: CASSPRELVKQYF. CDR3 DNA sequence: TGTGCCAGCAGCCCCCGGGAGTTGGTAAAGCAGTACTTC. Filled out from reference TRBV7-8 and TRBJ2-7, the complete variable domain reads GAGVSQSPRYKVAKRGQDVALRCDPISGHVSLFWYQQALGQGPEFLTYFQNEAQLDKSGLPSDRFFAERPEGSVSTLKIQRTQQEDSAVYLCASSPRELVKQYFGPGTRLTVT.

CDR3 DNA: TGCGCCAGTAGTACAGGGGGCCAAGCCGGGGAGCTGTTTTTT. Translation: CASSTGGQAGELFF. The rearrangement uses TRBV4-3 and TRBJ2-2; 9 bases map to TRBD1. CDR1 and CDR2 (germline): LGHNA, YSLEER. The length of the CDR3 is 14 residues. Trimming took 9 bases from V and 6 from J; bases not matched to a gene: 8.

The V gene is TRBV7-2, the J gene TRBJ1-3, with D unclear. Trimming removed 5 bases from V and 4 bases from J, with 12 bases in between. Germline-derived CDR1 and CDR2 are SGHTA and FQGNSA. The CDR3 runs 14 residues. The CDR3 spells CASSPGVGGNTIYF. CDR3 DNA sequence: TGTGCCAGCAGCCCGGGTGTGGGAGGAAACACCATATATTTT. Using reference TRBV7-2 and TRBJ1-3 for the parts outside the CDR3, the full variable domain is GAGVSQSPSNKVTEKGKDVELRCDPISGHTALYWYRQSLGQGLEFLIYFQGNSAPDKSGLPSDRFSAERTGGSVSTLTIQRTQQEDSAVYLCASSPGVGGNTIYFGEGSWLTVV.

This CDR3 is CSVDEGAGEYF. DNA for the CDR3: TGCAGCGTTGACGAGGGGGCGGGAGAGTACTTC. The chain joins TRBV29-1 to TRBJ2-7; D may match TRBD1 or TRBD2 (7 bases each). The CDR3 sequence is 11 residues long. The V end lost 3 bases, the J end lost 11 bases, and 14 bases lay between the germline ends. In germline, CDR1 is SQVTM, CDR2 ANQGSEA.

The CDR3 nucleotides are TGTGCCAGCAGCTTCCCTAGCGGGAAGGGCCCCGGGGAGCTGTTTTTT. It yields the protein CASSFPSGKGPGELFF. The chain has TRBV7-6 and TRBJ2-2; 9 bases line up with TRBD2. Germline V CDR1 and CDR2: SGHVS, FNYEAQ. V trimming: 3 bases; J trimming: 6 bases; junction bases outside the gene matches: 8. CDR3 length equals 16 residues.

V and J are TRBV30 and TRBJ2-3; D not resolved. The CDR3 totals 12 residues. Germline CDR1 is GTSNPN and CDR2 is SVGIG (reference sequence). The V end was cut by 4 bases, the J end by 12 bases, with 17 bases between. The CDR3 is CAWTQAGSPQYF. For the CDR3, the DNA is TGTGCCTGGACTCAGGCAGGTTCCCCTCAGTATTTT.

A remark on this clone: One junction end does not reproduce the germline sequence, and a read error may be involved. The genes are TRBV7-7 and TRBJ2-7; 7 bases match TRBD1. Germline CDR1 is SSHAT and CDR2 is FNYEAQ (reference sequence). There are 15 residues in the CDR3. As DNA, the CDR3 is TGTGCTAGCAGCTTACCCGGGACAGCCCCCTACGAGCAGTACTTC. Its translation: CASSLPGTAPYEQYF.

V usage is TRBV28 and J usage is TRBJ2-1, with 9 bases matching TRBD2. CDR1 MDHEN and CDR2 SYDVKM come from the germline V gene. V dropped 6 bases and J dropped 8; count of bases not matched to a gene: 8. This CDR3 has 14 amino acids. CDR3 nucleotides: TGTGCCAGCAGATTAGCGGGAGAGGGAGATGAGCAGTTCTTC. Translated, it gives CASRLAGEGDEQFF.

This clone counts as medium-sized. The J gene is TRBJ1-4, the V gene TRBV9, with TRBD1 matching 11 bases. J lost 3 bases, V lost 3 bases, and 4 bases had no gene match. The CDR3 is 16 amino acids. The germline gives CDR1 SGDLS, CDR2 YYNGEE. The DNA for the CDR3 is TGTGCCAGCAGCGATGGGACAGGGGGTTCTAATGAAAAACTGTTTTTT. Translating gives CASSDGTGGSNEKLFF.

J is TRBJ1-1 and V is TRBV9; a weak D match, TRBD1 (5 bases). Trimming took 3 bases from V and 6 from J, leaving 6 bases between them. Germline loops: CDR1 SGDLS, CDR2 YYNGEE. This CDR3 is 11 amino acids long. CDR3 sequence (DNA): TGTGCCAGCAGCGGAGGGGCTGAAGCTTTCTTT. Translation: CASSGGAEAFF. Filled out from reference TRBV9 and TRBJ1-1, the complete variable domain reads DSGVTQTPKHLITATGQRVTLRCSPRSGDLSVYWYQQSLDQGLQFLIQYYNGEERAKGNILERFSAQQFPDLHSELNLSSLELGDSALYFCASSGGAEAFFGQGTRLTVV.

The chain recombines TRBV2 with TRBJ1-6; no reliable D call. Germline CDR1 and CDR2: SNHLY and FYNNEI. This CDR3 spans 13 amino acids. V was clipped by 1 base and J by 12 bases, with 10 bases between them. As DNA, the CDR3 is TGTGCCAGCAGTGAAGGTCCCGAGGGACCCCTCCACTTT. It translates to CASSEGPEGPLHF.

V gene TRBV6-1 combines with J gene TRBJ2-1; D gene ambiguous. The V and J ends lost 7 bases and 9 bases respectively, with 10 bases between them. Per germline, CDR1 MNHNS and CDR2 SASEGT. CDR3 size: 11 residues. Here the CDR3 reads CASTSSVEQFF. The CDR3 nucleotides read TGTGCCAGCACCTCGAGCGTTGAGCAGTTCTTC.

As DNA, the CDR3 is TGTGCCAGCAGCCCTAGCGTGGGGGACACCGGGGAGCTGTTTTTT. It translates to CASSPSVGDTGELFF. This sequence joins TRBV7-6 and TRBJ2-2; TRBD2 might be the D (6 bases). CDR1 SGHVS and CDR2 FNYEAQ come from the germline V gene. The CDR3 runs to 15 residues. V dropped 5 bases and J dropped 3 bases, with 13 bases sitting between them.

The chain combines TRBV7-9 with TRBJ1-5; 10 nucleotides align to TRBD1. Looked up from germline, CDR1 is SEHNR and CDR2 is FQNEAQ (reference sequence). V lost 4 bases, J lost 2 bases, and 2 bases stayed unmatched. CDR3 length: 15 residues. The DNA of the CDR3 is TGTGCCAGCAGCTGGGGGACAGGGGGCAATCAGCCCCAGCATTTT. Residues: CASSWGTGGNQPQHF.

Remarks on this clone: The junction differs from germline at one of its ends, possibly a read error. The chain recombines TRBV18 with TRBJ2-7, with D perhaps TRBD1 (5 bases). CDR1 is KGHSH and CDR2 is LQKENI in the germline V gene. This CDR3 is 11 amino acids long. As DNA, the CDR3 is TGTGCCAGCTCCTCTCAGGGTAATATTGACTTC. Its translation: CASSSQGNIDF.

This clone is a singleton in its sample. This sequence joins TRBV6-5 and TRBJ1-1; D is perhaps TRBD1 (5 bases). CDR3 length: 13 residues. Trimming pared 6 bases from V and 2 bases from J, leaving 10 bases between. The germline gives CDR1 MNHEY, CDR2 SVGAGI. The CDR3 protein is CASSWTSNTEAFF. The CDR3 DNA follows: TGTGCCAGCAGCTGGACATCTAACACTGAAGCTTTCTTT.

The gene calls are TRBV7-2 and TRBJ1-5; D uncertain. This CDR3 comprises 14 residues. CDR1 is SGHTA, CDR2 FQGNSA, per germline. V was shortened by 1 base and J by 6 bases, with 10 bases between the two germline ends. The CDR3 DNA reads TGTGCCAGCAGCTTAGGTCTACGGGGTCAGCCCCAGCATTTT. Its protein product is CASSLGLRGQPQHF. Based on the CDR3 plus reference TRBV7-2 and TRBJ1-5, the full variable domain is GAGVSQSPSNKVTEKGKDVELRCDPISGHTALYWYRQSLGQGLEFLIYFQGNSAPDKSGLPSDRFSAERTGGSVSTLTIQRTQQEDSAVYLCASSLGLRGQPQHFGDGTRLSIL.